This T cell receptor (beta chain) was identified in a study of OX40 agonist ivuxolimab in advanced cancers. TCRdb's table, derived via immunoSEQ multiplex PCR, lists solely in-frame clones and lacks some. Of 70,000 or so clones in the sample, around 80% were seen once. CDR3 length: 13 amino acids. V was trimmed by 1 base and J by 2 bases, leaving 8 bases between them. CDR1 and CDR2 (germline): GTSNPN, SVGIG (reference sequence). This clonotype was obtained from an adult with an advanced solid tumor such as melanoma, head and neck, liver or kidney cancer. Material: CD4+ or CD8+ T cells sorted from blood, obtained in a trial of the OX40 agonist ivuxolimab. This chain connects TRBV30 to TRBJ1-2; D is undetermined. The CDR3 sequence is CAWSEYKNYGYTF. CDR3 in DNA: TGTGCCTGGAGTGAGTACAAAAACTATGGCTACACCTTC.